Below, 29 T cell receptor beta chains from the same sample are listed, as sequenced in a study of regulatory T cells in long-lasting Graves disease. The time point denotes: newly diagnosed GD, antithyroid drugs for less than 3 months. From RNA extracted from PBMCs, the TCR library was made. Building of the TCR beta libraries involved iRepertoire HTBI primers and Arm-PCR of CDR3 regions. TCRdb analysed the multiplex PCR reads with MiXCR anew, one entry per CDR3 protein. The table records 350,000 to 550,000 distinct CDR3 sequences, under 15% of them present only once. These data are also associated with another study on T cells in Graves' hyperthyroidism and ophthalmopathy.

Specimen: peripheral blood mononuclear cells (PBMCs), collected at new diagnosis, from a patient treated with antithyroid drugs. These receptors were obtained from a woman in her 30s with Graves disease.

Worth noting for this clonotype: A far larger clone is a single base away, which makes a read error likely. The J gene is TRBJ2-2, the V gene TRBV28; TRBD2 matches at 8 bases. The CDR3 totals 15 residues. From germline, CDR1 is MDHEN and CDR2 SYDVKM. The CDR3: CASSPHSGNAGEPFF. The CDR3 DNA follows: TGTGCCAGCAGCCCTCATAGCGGGAACGCCGGGGAGCCGTTTTTT.

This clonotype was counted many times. The CDR3 DNA follows: TGTGCCAGCAGTTTCCTCCCCTACCCCAATGAGCAGTTCTTC. Translating gives CASSFLPYPNEQFF. The V call is TRBV12-3 or TRBV12-4, the J call TRBJ2-1; D is ambiguous. This CDR3 has 14 residues. The V end was cut by 3 bases, the J end by 6 bases, with 12 bases between.

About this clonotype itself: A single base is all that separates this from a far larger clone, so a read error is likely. The CDR3 sequence is CASSFPAGGSYNEQYF. The CDR3 DNA is TGTGCCAGCAGTTTCCCAGCGGGTGGCTCCTACAATGAGCAGTACTTC. This rearrangement joins TRBV28 to TRBJ2-7, with D possibly being TRBD2 (6 bases). CDR3 size: 16 residues. Trimming cost V 3 bases and J 7 bases, with 22 bases left between them. The V gene's germline CDR1 is MDHEN and CDR2 SYDVKM.

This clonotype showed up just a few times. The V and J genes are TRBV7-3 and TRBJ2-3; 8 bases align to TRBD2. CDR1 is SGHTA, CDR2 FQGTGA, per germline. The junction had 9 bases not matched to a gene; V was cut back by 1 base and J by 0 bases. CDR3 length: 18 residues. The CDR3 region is CASSLRGETSASTDTQYF. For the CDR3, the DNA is TGTGCCAGCAGCTTAAGGGGGGAGACTAGCGCTAGCACAGATACGCAGTATTTT.

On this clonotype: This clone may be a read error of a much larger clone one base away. The CDR3 sequence is CASSYLQAGPRRGGYAF. DNA for the CDR3: TGTGCCAGCAGTTACCTCCAGGCGGGCCCACGCCGGGGAGGCTACGCCTTC. V and J are TRBV6-5 and TRBJ1-2, with D unclear. The CDR3 runs 17 residues. The V gene's germline CDR1 is MNHEY and CDR2 SVGAGI.

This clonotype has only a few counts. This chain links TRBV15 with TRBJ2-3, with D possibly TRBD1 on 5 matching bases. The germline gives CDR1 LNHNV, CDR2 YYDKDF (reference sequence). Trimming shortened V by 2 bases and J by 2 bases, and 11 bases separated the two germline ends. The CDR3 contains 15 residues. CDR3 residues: CATSRKQGNTDTQYF. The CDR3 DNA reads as TGTGCCACCAGCAGAAAGCAGGGAAACACAGATACGCAGTATTTT.

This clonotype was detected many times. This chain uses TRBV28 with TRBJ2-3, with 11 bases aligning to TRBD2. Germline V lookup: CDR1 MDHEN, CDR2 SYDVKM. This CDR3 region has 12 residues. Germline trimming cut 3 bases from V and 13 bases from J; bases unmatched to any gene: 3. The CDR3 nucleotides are TGTGCCAGCAGTTTGGATAGCGGGAGGGAGTATTTT. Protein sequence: CASSLDSGREYF.

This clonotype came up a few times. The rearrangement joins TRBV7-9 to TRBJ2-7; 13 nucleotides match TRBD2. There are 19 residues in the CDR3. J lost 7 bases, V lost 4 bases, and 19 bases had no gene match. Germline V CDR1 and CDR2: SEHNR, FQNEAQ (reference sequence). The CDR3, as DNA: TGTGCCAGCAGCTCCGGACTAGCGGGAGAGTCGGGCCTTTCGGGGGAGCAGTACTTC. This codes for CASSSGLAGESGLSGEQYF.

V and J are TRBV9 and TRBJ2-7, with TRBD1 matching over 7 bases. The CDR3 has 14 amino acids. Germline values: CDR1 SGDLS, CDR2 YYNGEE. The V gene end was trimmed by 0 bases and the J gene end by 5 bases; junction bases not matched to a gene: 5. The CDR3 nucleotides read TGTGCCAGCAGCGTAGAACAGGGGCCCAACGAGCAGTACTTC. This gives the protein CASSVEQGPNEQYF.

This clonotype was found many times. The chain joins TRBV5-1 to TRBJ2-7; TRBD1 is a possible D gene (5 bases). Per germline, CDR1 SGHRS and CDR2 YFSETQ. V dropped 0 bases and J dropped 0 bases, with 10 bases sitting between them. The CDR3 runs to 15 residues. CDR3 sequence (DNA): TGCGCCAGCAGCTTGGAGCAGGGCCTCTCCTACGAGCAGTACTTC. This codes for CASSLEQGLSYEQYF.

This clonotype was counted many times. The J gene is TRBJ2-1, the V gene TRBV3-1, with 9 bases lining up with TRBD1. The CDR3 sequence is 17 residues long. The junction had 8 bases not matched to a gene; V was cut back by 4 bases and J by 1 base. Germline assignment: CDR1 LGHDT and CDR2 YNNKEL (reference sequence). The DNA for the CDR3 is TGTGCCAGCAGCCCTTGGGGACAGGGTAGTTCCTACAATGAGCAGTTCTTC. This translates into CASSPWGQGSSYNEQFF.

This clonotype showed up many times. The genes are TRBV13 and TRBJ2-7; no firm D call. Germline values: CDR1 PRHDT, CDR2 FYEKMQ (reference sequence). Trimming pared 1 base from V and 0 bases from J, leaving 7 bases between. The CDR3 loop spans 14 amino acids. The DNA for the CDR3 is TGTGCCAGCAGCTTAGCCGGCCTCTCCTACGAGCAGTACTTC. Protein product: CASSLAGLSYEQYF.

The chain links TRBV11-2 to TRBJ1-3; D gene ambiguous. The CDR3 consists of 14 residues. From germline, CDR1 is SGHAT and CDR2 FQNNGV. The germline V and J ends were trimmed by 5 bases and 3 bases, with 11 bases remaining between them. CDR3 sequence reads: CASSRAVDGNTIYF. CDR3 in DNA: TGTGCCAGCAGCCGGGCGGTGGATGGAAACACCATATATTTT.

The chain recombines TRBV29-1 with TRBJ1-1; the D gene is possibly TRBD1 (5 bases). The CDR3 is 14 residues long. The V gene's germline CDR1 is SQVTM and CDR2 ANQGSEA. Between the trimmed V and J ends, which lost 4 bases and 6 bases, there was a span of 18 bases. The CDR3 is CSVAALRGYAEAFF. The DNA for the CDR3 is TGCAGCGTTGCGGCCCTAAGGGGTTACGCTGAAGCTTTCTTT. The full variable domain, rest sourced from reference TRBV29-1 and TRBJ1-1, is SAVISQKPSRDICQRGTSLTIQCQVDSQVTMMFWYRQQPGQSLTLIATANQGSEATYESGFVIDKFPISRPNLTFSTLTVSNMSPEDSSIYLCSVAALRGYAEAFFGQGTRLTVV.

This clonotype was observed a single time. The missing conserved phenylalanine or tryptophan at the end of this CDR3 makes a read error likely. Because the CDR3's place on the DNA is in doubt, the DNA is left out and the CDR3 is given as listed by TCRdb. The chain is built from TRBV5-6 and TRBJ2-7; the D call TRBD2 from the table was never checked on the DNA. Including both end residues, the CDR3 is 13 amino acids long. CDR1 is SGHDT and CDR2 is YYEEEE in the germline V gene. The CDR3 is CASSYELAGSVVI.

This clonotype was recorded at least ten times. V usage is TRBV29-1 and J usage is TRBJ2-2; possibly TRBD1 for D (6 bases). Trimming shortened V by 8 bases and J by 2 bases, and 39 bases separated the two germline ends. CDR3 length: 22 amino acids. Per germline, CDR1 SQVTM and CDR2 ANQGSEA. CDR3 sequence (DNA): TGCAGCTCCCCGGACAGAGCCCAGGACGGAGGCAGAACCCACGATAACACCGGGGAGCTGTTTTTT. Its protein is CSSPDRAQDGGRTHDNTGELFF.

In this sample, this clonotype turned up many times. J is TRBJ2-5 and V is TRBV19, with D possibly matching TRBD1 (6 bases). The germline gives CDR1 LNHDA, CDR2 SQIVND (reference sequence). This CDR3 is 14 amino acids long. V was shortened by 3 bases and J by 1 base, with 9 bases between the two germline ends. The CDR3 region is CASSISDSQETQYF. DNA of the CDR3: TGTGCCAGTAGTATCTCGGACAGCCAAGAGACCCAGTACTTC.

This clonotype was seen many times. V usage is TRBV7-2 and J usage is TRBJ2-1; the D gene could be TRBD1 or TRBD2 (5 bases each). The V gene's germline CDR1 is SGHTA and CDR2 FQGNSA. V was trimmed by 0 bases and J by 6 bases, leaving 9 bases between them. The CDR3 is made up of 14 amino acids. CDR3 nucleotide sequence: TGTGCCAGCAGCTTAGCGCAGGGAGTCAATGAGCAGTTCTTC. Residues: CASSLAQGVNEQFF.

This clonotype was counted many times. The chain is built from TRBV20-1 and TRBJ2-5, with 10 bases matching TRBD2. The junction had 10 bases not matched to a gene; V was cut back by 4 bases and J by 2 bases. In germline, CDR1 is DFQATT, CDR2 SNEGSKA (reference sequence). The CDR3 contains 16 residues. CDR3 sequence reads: CSATTAPAGGQETQYF. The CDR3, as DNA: TGCAGTGCTACCACCGCCCCAGCGGGAGGGCAAGAGACCCAGTACTTC.

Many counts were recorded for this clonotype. Written as DNA, the CDR3 is TGTGCCAGCAGCCAGAATGAGCAGTTCTTC. This encodes CASSQNEQFF. This chain connects TRBV13 to TRBJ2-1, with D unclear. The CDR3 consists of 10 residues. Per the germline V gene, CDR1 is PRHDT and CDR2 is FYEKMQ (reference sequence). Trimming left V 5 bases short and J 7 bases short, with 3 bases between. Full variable domain (rest looked up from reference TRBV13 and TRBJ2-1): AAGVIQSPRHLIKEKRETATLKCYPIPRHDTVYWYQQGPGQDPQFLISFYEKMQSDKGSIPDRFSAQQFSDYHSELNMSSLELGDSALYFCASSQNEQFFGPGTRLTVL.

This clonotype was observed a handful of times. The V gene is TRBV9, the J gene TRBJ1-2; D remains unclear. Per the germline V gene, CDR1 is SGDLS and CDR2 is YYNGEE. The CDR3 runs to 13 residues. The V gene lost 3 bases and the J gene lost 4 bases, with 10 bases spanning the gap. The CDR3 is CASSAARGYGYTF. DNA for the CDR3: TGTGCCAGCAGCGCGGCCCGAGGCTATGGCTACACCTTC.

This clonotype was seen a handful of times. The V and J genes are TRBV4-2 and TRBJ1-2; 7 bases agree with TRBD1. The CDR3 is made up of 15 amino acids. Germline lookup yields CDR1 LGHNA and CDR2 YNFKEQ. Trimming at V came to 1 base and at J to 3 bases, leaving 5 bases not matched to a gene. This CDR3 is CASSQVGTAHYGYTF. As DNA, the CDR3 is TGTGCCAGCAGCCAAGTCGGGACAGCACACTATGGCTACACCTTC.

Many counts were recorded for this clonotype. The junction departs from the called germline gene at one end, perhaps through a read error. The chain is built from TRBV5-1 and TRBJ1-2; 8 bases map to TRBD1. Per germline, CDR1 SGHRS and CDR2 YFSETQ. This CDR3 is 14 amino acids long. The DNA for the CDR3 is TGTGCCAGCAGCTTGGGACAGGCCAACTATGGCTACACCTTC. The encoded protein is CASSLGQANYGYTF.

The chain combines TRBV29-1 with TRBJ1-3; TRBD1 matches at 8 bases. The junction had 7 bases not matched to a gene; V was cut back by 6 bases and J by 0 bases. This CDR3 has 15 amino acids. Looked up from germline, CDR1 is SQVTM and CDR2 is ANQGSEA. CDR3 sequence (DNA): TGCAGCGTACTACAGGGGGATCACTCTGGAAACACCATATATTTT. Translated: CSVLQGDHSGNTIYF.

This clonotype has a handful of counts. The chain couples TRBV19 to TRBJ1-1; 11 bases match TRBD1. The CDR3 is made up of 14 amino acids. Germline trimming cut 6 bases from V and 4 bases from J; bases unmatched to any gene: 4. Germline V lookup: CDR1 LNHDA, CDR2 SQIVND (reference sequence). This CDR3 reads CASRQDRGPTEAFF. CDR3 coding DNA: TGTGCCAGTAGACAGGACAGGGGGCCCACTGAAGCTTTCTTT.

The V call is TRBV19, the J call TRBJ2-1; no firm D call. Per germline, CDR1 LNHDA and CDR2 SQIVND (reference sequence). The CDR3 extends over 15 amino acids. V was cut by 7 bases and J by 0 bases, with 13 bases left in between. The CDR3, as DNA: TGTGCCAGTAAGGTCAAGAGGAGCTCCTACAATGAGCAGTTCTTC. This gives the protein CASKVKRSSYNEQFF.

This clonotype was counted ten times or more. CDR3 sequence: CASSFAGTGAFGYTF. The CDR3 bases are TGTGCCAGCAGCTTTGCCGGGACAGGGGCTTTTGGCTACACCTTC. This chain uses TRBV11-2 with TRBJ1-2; the match to TRBD1 covers 10 bases. The length of the CDR3 is 15 residues. The trim removed 3 bases at V and 7 bases at J, leaving 8 bases unmatched. Per the germline V gene, CDR1 is SGHAT and CDR2 is FQNNGV.

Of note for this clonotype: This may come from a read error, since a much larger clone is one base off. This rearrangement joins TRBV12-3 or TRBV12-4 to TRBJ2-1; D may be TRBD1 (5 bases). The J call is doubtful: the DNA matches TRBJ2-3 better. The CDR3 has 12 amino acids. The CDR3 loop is CASSLEGRRQYF. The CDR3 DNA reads TGTGCCAGCAGTTTAGAGGGGCGGAGGCAGTATTTT.

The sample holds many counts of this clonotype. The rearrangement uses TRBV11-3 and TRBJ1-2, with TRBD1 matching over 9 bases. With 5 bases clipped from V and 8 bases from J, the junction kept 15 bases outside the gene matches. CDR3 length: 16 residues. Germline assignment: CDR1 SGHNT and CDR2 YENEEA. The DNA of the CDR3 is TGTGCCAGCAGCCCACCCCCCCTGGACAGGGGATCGGGCTACACCTTC. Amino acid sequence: CASSPPPLDRGSGYTF.